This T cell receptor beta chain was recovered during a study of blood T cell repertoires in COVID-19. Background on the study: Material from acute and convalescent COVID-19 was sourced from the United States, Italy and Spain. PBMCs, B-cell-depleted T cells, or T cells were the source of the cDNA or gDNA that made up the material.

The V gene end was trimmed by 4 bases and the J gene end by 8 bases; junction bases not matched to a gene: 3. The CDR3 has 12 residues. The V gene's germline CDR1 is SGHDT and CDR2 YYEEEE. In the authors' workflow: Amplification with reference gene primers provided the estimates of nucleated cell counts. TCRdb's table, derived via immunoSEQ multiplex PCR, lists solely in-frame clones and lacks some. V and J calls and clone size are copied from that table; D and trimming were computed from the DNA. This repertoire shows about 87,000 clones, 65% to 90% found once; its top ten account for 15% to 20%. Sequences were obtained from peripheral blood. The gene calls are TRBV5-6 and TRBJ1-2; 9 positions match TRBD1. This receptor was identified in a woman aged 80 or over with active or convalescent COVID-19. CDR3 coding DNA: TGTGCCAGCAGCCGGACAGGGGTGGGCTACACCTTC. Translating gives CASSRTGVGYTF.